The 10 T cell receptor beta chains presented below share a single source sample, sequenced in a study of blood T cell repertoires in COVID-19. This table comes from immunoSEQ multiplex PCR, and its TCRdb copy is limited to in-frame clones, with some not included. The table shows over 250,000 clones, with 75% to 90% occurring only once. The sequencing input was peripheral blood. The source is a woman between 65 and 79 years old with acute or convalescent COVID-19.

V is TRBV29-1 and J is TRBJ2-7; the D gene is possibly TRBD2 (5 bases). Germline CDR1 SQVTM, CDR2 ANQGSEA. The CDR3 has 13 amino acids. Trimming stripped 0 bases from V and 0 bases from J, with 6 bases between. The CDR3: CSVEEGSSYEQYF. Written as DNA, the CDR3 is TGCAGCGTTGAAGAAGGGAGCTCCTACGAGCAGTACTTC.

Only one count was recorded for this clone. The chain joins TRBV9 to TRBJ1-2; 7 nucleotides agree with TRBD1. The V gene end was trimmed by 4 bases and the J gene end by 3 bases; junction bases not matched to a gene: 12. From germline, CDR1 is SGDLS and CDR2 YYNGEE. CDR3 length equals 16 residues. In nucleotides, the CDR3 is TGTGCCAGCAGCTCACGTACCGACAGGGTCTACTATGGCTACACCTTC. Translated, it gives CASSSRTDRVYYGYTF.

Note on this clone: An end of the junction differs from the germline gene, which may be a read error. The chain combines TRBV7-9 with TRBJ2-3; 11 nucleotides match TRBD2. Germline lookup yields CDR1 SEHNR and CDR2 FQNEAQ (reference sequence). This CDR3 spans 15 amino acids. CDR3 amino acids: CASSLAGGYTDTQYF. The CDR3 DNA is TGTGCCAGCAGCCTAGCGGGGGGTTACACAGATACGCAGTATTTT.

The J gene is TRBJ2-7, the V gene TRBV5-6, with 10 bases aligning to TRBD1. Germline CDR1 reads SGHDT; CDR2 reads YYEEEE. V trimming: 0 bases; J trimming: 0 bases; junction bases outside the gene matches: 9. The CDR3 totals 18 residues. The CDR3 reads CASSLVPGQGEISYEQYF. The CDR3 DNA sequence: TGTGCCAGCAGCTTGGTGCCCGGACAGGGGGAAATCTCCTACGAGCAGTACTTC. The variable domain in full, with the rest retrieved from reference TRBV5-6 and TRBJ2-7, is DAGVTQSPTHLIKTRGQQVTLRCSPKSGHDTVSWYQQALGQGPQFIFQYYEEEERQRGNFPDRFSGHQFPNYSSELNVNALLLGDSALYLCASSLVPGQGEISYEQYFGPGTRLTVT.

The J gene is TRBJ1-2, the V gene TRBV27; a possible D gene is TRBD1 (6 bases). The ends were cut back, 6 bases at V and 7 bases at J, with 15 bases in the middle. The length of the CDR3 is 13 residues. Per germline, CDR1 MNHEY and CDR2 SMNVEV (reference sequence). The CDR3 bases are TGTGCCAGCAGAAGCGACAGGTGGACTGGCTACACCTTC. As protein: CASRSDRWTGYTF.

The J gene is TRBJ1-2, the V gene TRBV6-5, with a possible D match to TRBD1 (5 bases). V was pared by 6 bases and J by 9 bases, with 14 bases between. The germline V gene encodes CDR1 MNHEY and CDR2 SVGAGI. The CDR3 length is 12 residues. This CDR3 reads CASSRRGESYTF. The CDR3 DNA is TGTGCCAGCAGCAGGAGGGGTGAGAGCTACACCTTC.

This clone is a singleton in its sample. The chain employs TRBV28 and TRBJ1-5; TRBD1 might be the D (6 bases). The CDR3 sequence is 13 residues long. The V gene's germline CDR1 is MDHEN and CDR2 SYDVKM. Trimming removed 8 bases from V and 7 bases from J, with 15 bases in between. The CDR3 loop is CASVNRVDQPQHF. Written as DNA, the CDR3 is TGTGCCAGCGTCAACAGGGTAGACCAGCCCCAGCATTTT.

The chain carries TRBV12-2 and TRBJ1-2; TRBD1, the table's D call, lacks a check against the DNA. TRBV12-2 is described as a pseudogene. The CDR3 is 14 residues long. The CDR3 loop reads CASRLRTGGRGYTF. The CDR3 nucleotides are TGTGCAAGTCGCTTAAGGACAGGGGGCAGGGGCTACACCTTC.

The gene calls are TRBV7-3 and TRBJ2-2; no clear D gene. The CDR3 spans 15 residues. Between the trimmed V and J ends, which lost 0 bases and 1 base, there was a span of 6 bases. CDR1 SGHTA and CDR2 FQGTGA come from the germline V gene. The CDR3 coding sequence is TGTGCCAGCAGCTTAACTAGCAAGAACACCGGGGAGCTGTTTTTT. Amino acid sequence: CASSLTSKNTGELFF.

V and J are TRBV7-8 and TRBJ2-5, with D possibly TRBD2 on 6 matching bases. The CDR3 contains 13 residues. V was trimmed by 1 base and J by 7 bases, leaving 10 bases between them. From germline, CDR1 is SGHVS and CDR2 FQNEAQ. As DNA, the CDR3 is TGTGCCAGCAGCTTAGGAGTGGAGGGGACCCAGTACTTC. Translation: CASSLGVEGTQYF. Based on the CDR3 plus reference TRBV7-8 and TRBJ2-5, the full variable domain is GAGVSQSPRYKVAKRGQDVALRCDPISGHVSLFWYQQALGQGPEFLTYFQNEAQLDKSGLPSDRFFAERPEGSVSTLKIQRTQQEDSAVYLCASSLGVEGTQYFGPGTRLLVL.